The rows below give T cell receptor beta chains drawn from one sample of a study of siplizumab effects on memory and regulatory T cells. The antigens for these receptors are not known. The protocol was immunoSEQ multiplex PCR, while the TCRdb copy is restricted to in-frame clones and leaves out a portion. The sample has approximately 10,000 clones, roughly two fifths seen once. The sample taken for sequencing was CFSE-low (dividing) CD4+ T cells sorted from an allogeneic mixed lymphocyte reaction. These TCRs come from a human donor in good health; the cells came from an allogeneic mixed lymphocyte reaction. CDR3s include the opening cysteine and the closing phenylalanine or tryptophan.

V: TRBV15
J: TRBJ2-1
CDR3: CATSRTPGLVGDEQFF

V: TRBV11-1
J: TRBJ2-4
CDR3: CASSLGDLQYF

V: TRBV29-1
J: TRBJ1-2
CDR3: CSVERRGTGLLWGYTF

V: TRBV7-9
J: TRBJ2-3
CDR3: CASSGDTLLGTQYF

V: TRBV18
J: TRBJ1-1
CDR3: CASSPGAHLTEAFF

V: TRBV27
J: TRBJ2-7
CDR3: CASSFPRRHPAYEQYF

V: TRBV7-6
J: TRBJ1-2
CDR3: CASVDRGDYGYTF

V: TRBV10-3
J: TRBJ2-7
CDR3: CAISEQGDSYEQYF

V: TRBV29-1
J: TRBJ2-7
CDR3: CSVGVGYNEQYF

V: TRBV10-2
J: TRBJ1-2
CDR3: CASTRTGGNYGYTF

V: TRBV7-8
J: TRBJ2-5
CDR3: CASSLGGQGARETQYF

V: TRBV10-3
J: TRBJ2-2
CDR3: CAISGNPSGRASSLYTGELFF

V: TRBV7-9
J: TRBJ2-1
CDR3: CASSLGGLAGNEQFF

V: TRBV7-8
J: TRBJ2-1
CDR3: CASSLLAGAYNEQFF

V: TRBV6-5
J: TRBJ2-1
CDR3: CASSNLQGVGEQFF

V: TRBV18
J: TRBJ2-3
CDR3: CASSPGSLGVTDTQYF

V: TRBV11-3
J: TRBJ2-7
CDR3: CASSPGRTYEQYF

V: TRBV5-1
J: TRBJ1-2
CDR3: CASTMGDRGKDYYGYTF

V: TRBV11-2
J: TRBJ2-5
CDR3: CASSLAGQGKETQYF

V: TRBV11-3
J: TRBJ2-7
CDR3: CASSLTATYEQYF

V: TRBV10-3
J: TRBJ1-2
CDR3: CAIKPSNSNYGYTF

V: TRBV2
J: TRBJ2-1
CDR3: CASSRDIYNEQFF

V: TRBV18
J: TRBJ2-2
CDR3: CASSPFSGAANTGELFF

V: TRBV21-1
J: TRBJ2-3
CDR3: CASSKAPSGHCTDTQYF

V: TRBV7-2
J: TRBJ1-1
CDR3: CASSKRQATEAFF

V: TRBV19
J: TRBJ2-1
CDR3: CASSTPGQGYNEQFF

V: TRBV9
J: TRBJ1-4
CDR3: CASSVFPGPEKLFF

V: TRBV5-1
J: TRBJ1-1
CDR3: CASSFQGGRVTEAFF

V: TRBV13
J: TRBJ2-7
CDR3: CASSASPRSSYEQYF

V: TRBV7-7
J: TRBJ2-1
CDR3: CASSLAPKVNEQFF

V: TRBV7-2
J: TRBJ2-5
CDR3: CASSWDRETQYF

V: TRBV6-5
J: TRBJ1-2
CDR3: CASSYAGKGMAGYTF

V: TRBV19
J: TRBJ2-5
CDR3: CASSMRTGWEETQYF

V: TRBV19
J: TRBJ2-1
CDR3: CASSIGWRSYNEQFF

V: TRBV11-3
J: TRBJ2-7
CDR3: CASSIGLAGSYEQYF

V: TRBV19
J: TRBJ2-7
CDR3: CASSRADRYEQYF

V: TRBV5-1
J: TRBJ2-5
CDR3: CASSFRSAANQYF

V: TRBV2
J: TRBJ2-3
CDR3: CASSRDWRGTDTQYF

V: TRBV5-5
J: TRBJ2-2
CDR3: CASSFSTGGVTGELFF

V: TRBV6-1
J: TRBJ2-7
CDR3: CASSSGLAGEDEQYF

V: TRBV7-9
J: TRBJ2-1
CDR3: CASSSPLAGVWNEQFF

V: TRBV5-1
J: TRBJ2-2
CDR3: CASSYASEGELFF

V: TRBV6-5
J: TRBJ1-5
CDR3: CASSPLSAINQPQHF

V: TRBV6-1
J: TRBJ1-2
CDR3: CASSEGQGRNYGYTF

V: TRBV6-1
J: TRBJ1-6
CDR3: CASSDQPRSNSPLHF

V: TRBV25-1
J: TRBJ1-1
CDR3: CASSEAGLRGNTEAFF

V: TRBV7-2
J: TRBJ2-3
CDR3: CASSLALDTQYF

V: TRBV6-1
J: TRBJ2-7
CDR3: CASSSAYEQYF

V: TRBV19
J: TRBJ2-2
CDR3: CASREDNTGELFF